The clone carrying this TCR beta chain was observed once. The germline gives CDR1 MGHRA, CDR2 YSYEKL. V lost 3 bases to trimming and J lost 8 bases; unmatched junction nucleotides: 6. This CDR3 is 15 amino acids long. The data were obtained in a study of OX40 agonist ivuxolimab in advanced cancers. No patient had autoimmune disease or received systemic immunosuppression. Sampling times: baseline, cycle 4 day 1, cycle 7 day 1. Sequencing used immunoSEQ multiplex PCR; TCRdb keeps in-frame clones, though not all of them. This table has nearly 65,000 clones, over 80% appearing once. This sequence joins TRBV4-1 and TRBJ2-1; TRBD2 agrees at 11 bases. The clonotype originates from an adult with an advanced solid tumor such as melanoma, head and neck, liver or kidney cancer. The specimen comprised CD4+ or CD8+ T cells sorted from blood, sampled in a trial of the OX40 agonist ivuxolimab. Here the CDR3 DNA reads TGCGCCAGCAGCCATTTAGCGGGAGGGCCCTATGAGCAGTTCTTC. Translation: CASSHLAGGPYEQFF.